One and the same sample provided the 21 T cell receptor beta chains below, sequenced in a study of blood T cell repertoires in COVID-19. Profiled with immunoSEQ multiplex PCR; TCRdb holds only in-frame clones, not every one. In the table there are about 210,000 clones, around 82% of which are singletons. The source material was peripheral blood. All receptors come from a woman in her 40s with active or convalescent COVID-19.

The DNA for the CDR3 is TGTGCCAGCAGTTCCGGGGGGGCGAGCTCCTACGAGCAGTACTTC. Its translation is CASSSGGASSYEQYF. The chain uses TRBV28 and TRBJ2-7, with 8 bases matching TRBD2. The CDR3 is 15 amino acids. Germline values: CDR1 MDHEN, CDR2 SYDVKM. V shed 4 bases, J shed 0 bases, and the junction held 5 bases outside the gene matches.

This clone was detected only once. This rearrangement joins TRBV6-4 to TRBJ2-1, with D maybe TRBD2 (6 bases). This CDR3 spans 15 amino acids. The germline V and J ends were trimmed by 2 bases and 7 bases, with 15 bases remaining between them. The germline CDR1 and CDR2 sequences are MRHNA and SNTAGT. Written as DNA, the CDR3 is TGTGCCAGCAGTGACCCGGGGCTAGCGAAGAATGAGCAGTTCTTC. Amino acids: CASSDPGLAKNEQFF.

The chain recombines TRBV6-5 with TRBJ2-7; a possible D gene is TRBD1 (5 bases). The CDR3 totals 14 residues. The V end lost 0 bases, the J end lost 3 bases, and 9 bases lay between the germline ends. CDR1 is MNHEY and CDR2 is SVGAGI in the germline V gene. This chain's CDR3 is CASSYSRQYYEQYF. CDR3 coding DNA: TGTGCCAGCAGTTACTCGAGACAGTACTACGAGCAGTACTTC.

CDR3 residues: CAWSGSNRDDEKLFF. The CDR3 DNA reads as TGTGCCTGGAGTGGCTCAAACAGGGATGATGAAAAACTGTTTTTT. The chain carries TRBV30 and TRBJ1-4, with D possibly being TRBD1 (6 bases). Between the trimmed V and J ends, which lost 1 base and 6 bases, there was a span of 15 bases. There are 15 residues in the CDR3. CDR1 and CDR2 (germline): GTSNPN, SVGIG (reference sequence).

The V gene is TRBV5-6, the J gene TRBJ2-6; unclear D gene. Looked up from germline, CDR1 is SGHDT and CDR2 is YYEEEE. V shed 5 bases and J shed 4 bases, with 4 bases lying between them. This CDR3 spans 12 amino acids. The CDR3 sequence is CASSSGANVLTF. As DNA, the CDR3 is TGTGCCAGCAGTTCGGGGGCCAACGTCCTGACTTTC.

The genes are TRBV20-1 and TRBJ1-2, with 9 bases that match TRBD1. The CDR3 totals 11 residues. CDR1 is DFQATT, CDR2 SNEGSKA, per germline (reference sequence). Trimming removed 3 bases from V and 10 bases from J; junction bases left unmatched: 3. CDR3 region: CSASLQGAYTF. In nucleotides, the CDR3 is TGCAGTGCTAGCTTACAGGGGGCCTACACCTTC.

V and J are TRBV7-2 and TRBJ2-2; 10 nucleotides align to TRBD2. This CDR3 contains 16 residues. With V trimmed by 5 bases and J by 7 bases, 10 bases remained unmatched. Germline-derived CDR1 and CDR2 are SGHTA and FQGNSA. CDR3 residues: CASSPPGLATGGELFF. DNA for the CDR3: TGTGCCAGCAGCCCTCCGGGACTAGCGACGGGCGGGGAGCTGTTTTTT.

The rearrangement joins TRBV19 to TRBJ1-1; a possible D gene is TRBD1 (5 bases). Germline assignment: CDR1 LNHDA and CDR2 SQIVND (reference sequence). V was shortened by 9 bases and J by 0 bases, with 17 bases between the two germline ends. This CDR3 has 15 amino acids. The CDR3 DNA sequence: TGTGCCAGCCACCCCGGGGGGGTCATGAACACTGAAGCTTTCTTT. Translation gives CASHPGGVMNTEAFF.

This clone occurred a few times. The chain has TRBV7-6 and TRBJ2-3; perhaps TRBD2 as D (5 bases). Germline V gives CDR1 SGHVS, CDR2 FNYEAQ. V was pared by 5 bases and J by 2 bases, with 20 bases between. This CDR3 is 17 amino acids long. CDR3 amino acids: CASSRRATGGVTDTQYF. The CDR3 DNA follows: TGTGCCAGCAGCCGGAGAGCGACCGGAGGAGTCACAGATACGCAGTATTTT.

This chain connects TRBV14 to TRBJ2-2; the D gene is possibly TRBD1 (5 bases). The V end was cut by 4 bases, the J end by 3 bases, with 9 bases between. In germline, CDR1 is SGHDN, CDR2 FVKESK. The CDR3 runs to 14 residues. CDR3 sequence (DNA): TGTGCCAGCAGCCGAGACAGCGACACCGGGGAGCTGTTTTTT. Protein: CASSRDSDTGELFF.

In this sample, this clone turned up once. The CDR3 here is CASSPGIDGSPLHF. Written as DNA, the CDR3 is TGTGCCAGCTCACCCGGGATAGACGGGTCACCCCTCCACTTT. This sequence joins TRBV18 and TRBJ1-6, with D hard to call. There are 14 residues in the CDR3. With 3 bases removed from V and 10 bases from J, the gap between germline ends came to 13 bases. Germline CDR1 reads KGHSH; CDR2 reads LQKENI. The whole variable domain, filled in from reference TRBV18 and TRBJ1-6, reads NAGVMQNPRHLVRRRGQEARLRCSPMKGHSHVYWYRQLPEEGLKFMVYLQKENIIDESGMPKERFSAEFPKEGPSILRIQQVVRGDSAAYFCASSPGIDGSPLHFGNGTRLTVT.

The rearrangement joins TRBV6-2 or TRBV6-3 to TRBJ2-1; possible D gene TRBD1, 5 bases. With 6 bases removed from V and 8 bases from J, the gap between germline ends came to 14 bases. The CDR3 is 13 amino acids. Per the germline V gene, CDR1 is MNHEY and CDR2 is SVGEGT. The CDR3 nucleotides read TGTGCCAGCAGCCAGTACCAGGGATATGAGCAGTTCTTC. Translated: CASSQYQGYEQFF.

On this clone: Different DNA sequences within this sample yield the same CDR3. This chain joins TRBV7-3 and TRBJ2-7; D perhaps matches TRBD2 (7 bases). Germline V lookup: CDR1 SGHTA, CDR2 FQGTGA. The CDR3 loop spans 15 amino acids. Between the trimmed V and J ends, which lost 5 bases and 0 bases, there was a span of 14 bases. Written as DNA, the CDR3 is TGTGCCAGCAGCCCGGGGGGCGGGACCTCCTACGAGCAGTACTTC. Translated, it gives CASSPGGGTSYEQYF.

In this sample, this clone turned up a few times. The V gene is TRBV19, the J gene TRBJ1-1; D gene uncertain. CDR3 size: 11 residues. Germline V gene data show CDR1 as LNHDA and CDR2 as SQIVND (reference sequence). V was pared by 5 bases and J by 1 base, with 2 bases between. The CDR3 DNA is TGTGCCAGTAGTCAGAACACTGAAGCTTTCTTT. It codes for CASSQNTEAFF.

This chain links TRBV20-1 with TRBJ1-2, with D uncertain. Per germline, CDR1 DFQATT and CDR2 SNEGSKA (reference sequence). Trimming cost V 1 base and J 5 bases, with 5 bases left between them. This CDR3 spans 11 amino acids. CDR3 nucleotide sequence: TGCAGTGCTAGAGGCCTATATGGCTACACCTTC. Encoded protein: CSARGLYGYTF.

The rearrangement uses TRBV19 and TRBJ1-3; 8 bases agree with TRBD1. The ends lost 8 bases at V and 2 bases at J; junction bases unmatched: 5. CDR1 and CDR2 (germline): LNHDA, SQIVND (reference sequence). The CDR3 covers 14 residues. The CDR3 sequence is CASAAGQAGNTIYF. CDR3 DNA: TGTGCCAGTGCTGCGGGACAGGCTGGAAACACCATATATTTT.

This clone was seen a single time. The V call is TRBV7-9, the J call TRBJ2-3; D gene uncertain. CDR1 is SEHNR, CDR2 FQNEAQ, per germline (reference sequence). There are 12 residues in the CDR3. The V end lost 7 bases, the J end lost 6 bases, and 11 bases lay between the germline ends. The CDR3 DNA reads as TGTGCCAGCACGGTGCTCGCGGATACGCAGTATTTT. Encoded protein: CASTVLADTQYF. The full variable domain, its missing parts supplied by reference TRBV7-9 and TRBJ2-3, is DTGVSQNPRHKITKRGQNVTFRCDPISEHNRLYWYRQTLGQGPEFLTYFQNEAQLEKSRLLSDRFSAERPKGSFSTLEIQRTEQGDSAMYLCASTVLADTQYFGPGTRLTVL.

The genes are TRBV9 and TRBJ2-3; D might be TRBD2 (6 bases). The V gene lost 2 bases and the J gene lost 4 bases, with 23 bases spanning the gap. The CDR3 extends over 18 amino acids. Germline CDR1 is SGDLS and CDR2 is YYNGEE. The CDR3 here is CASSVLIDWGVGADTQYF. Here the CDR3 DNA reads TGTGCCAGCAGCGTTCTAATCGATTGGGGGGTAGGGGCAGATACGCAGTATTTT.

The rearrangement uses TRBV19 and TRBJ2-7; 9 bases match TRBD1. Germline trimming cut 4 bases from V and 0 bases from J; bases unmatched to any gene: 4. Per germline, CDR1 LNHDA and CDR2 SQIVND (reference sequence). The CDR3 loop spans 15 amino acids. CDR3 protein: CASSTLTGGSYEQYF. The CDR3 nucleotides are TGTGCCAGTAGTACACTGACAGGGGGCTCCTACGAGCAGTACTTC.

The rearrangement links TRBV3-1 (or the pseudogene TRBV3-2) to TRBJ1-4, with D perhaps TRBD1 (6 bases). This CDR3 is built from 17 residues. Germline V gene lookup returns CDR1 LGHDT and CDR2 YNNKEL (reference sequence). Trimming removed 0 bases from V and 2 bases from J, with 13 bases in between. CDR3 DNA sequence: TGTGCCAGCAGCCAAGACACAGGGACCGGCACTAATGAAAAACTGTTTTTT. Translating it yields CASSQDTGTGTNEKLFF.

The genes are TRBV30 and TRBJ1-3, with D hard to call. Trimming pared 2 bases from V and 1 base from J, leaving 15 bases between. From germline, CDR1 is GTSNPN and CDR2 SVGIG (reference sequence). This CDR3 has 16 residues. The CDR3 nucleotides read TGTGCCTGGAGTCCGGGGTCGAATTGGTCTGGAAACACCATATATTTT. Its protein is CAWSPGSNWSGNTIYF.